One sample yielded the 32 T cell receptor beta chains listed below, sequenced in a study of T-cell memory formation after mild COVID-19. In TCRdb, the 5' RACE reads were re-called with MiXCR into one record per CDR3 protein. The sample contains about 470,000 distinct CDR3 sequences, 18% of which appear only once. The sequencing input was PBMCs or a T cell subset sorted from them (not recorded which). The source of these receptors is an adult woman who had mild COVID-19 (a few samples of this study predate the infection). Cell type and time point are not known.

This clonotype was counted only a few times. The chain employs TRBV3-1 and TRBJ2-2, with 7 positions matching TRBD1. Per germline, CDR1 LGHDT and CDR2 YNNKEL (reference sequence). Trimming removed 4 bases from V and 4 bases from J; junction bases left unmatched: 6. This CDR3 has 15 residues. The CDR3 coding sequence is TGTGCCAGCAGCCCCCGCAACAGGGGCACCGGGGAGCTGTTTTTT. Its protein product is CASSPRNRGTGELFF.

The chain employs TRBV6-6 and TRBJ2-7; 8 bases line up with TRBD1. This CDR3 contains 15 residues. J gave up 0 bases and V 6 bases, and 7 bases lay outside the gene matches. The germline CDR1 and CDR2 sequences are MNHNY and SVGAGI (reference sequence). CDR3 residues: CASRHTGTGSYEQYF. The CDR3 nucleotides are TGTGCCAGCAGACATACCGGGACAGGCTCCTACGAGCAGTACTTC.

This clonotype was counted between two and nine times. V gene TRBV4-1 combines with J gene TRBJ1-1, with 7 bases that match TRBD1. In germline, CDR1 is MGHRA, CDR2 YSYEKL. The CDR3 covers 15 residues. J gave up 3 bases and V 1 base, and 5 bases lay outside the gene matches. CDR3 nucleotide sequence: TGCGCCAGCAGCCAAGTGGGGGGACAGTACACTGAAGCTTTCTTT. It codes for CASSQVGGQYTEAFF.

This clonotype turned up a few times. This sequence joins TRBV5-6 and TRBJ2-7; 7 positions agree with TRBD2. CDR1 is SGHDT, CDR2 YYEEEE, per germline. The V and J ends lost 5 bases and 6 bases, in that order; junction bases with no gene match: 11. CDR3 length: 14 amino acids. The CDR3 region has the DNA TGTGCCAGCAGTTATGGACTAGAAGACGGCGAGCAGTACTTC. Its translation is CASSYGLEDGEQYF.

This clonotype was recorded a few times. The chain couples TRBV3-1 to TRBJ1-1; D ambiguous. V was shortened by 5 bases and J by 4 bases, with 11 bases between the two germline ends. The CDR3 runs to 13 residues. Germline lookup yields CDR1 LGHDT and CDR2 YNNKEL (reference sequence). The CDR3 DNA sequence: TGTGCCAGCAGCTCCCGGATGGGCACTGAAGCTTTCTTT. This encodes CASSSRMGTEAFF. Complete variable domain (other parts from reference TRBV3-1 and TRBJ1-1): DTAVSQTPKYLVTQMGNDKSIKCEQNLGHDTMYWYKQDSKKFLKIMFSYNNKELIINETVPNRFSPKSPDKAHLNLHINSLELGDSAVYFCASSSRMGTEAFFGQGTRLTVV.

This chain links TRBV4-3 with TRBJ1-6, with unresolved D. Germline CDR1 is LGHNA and CDR2 is YSLEER. The CDR3 totals 18 residues. The germline V and J ends were trimmed by 0 bases and 7 bases, with 19 bases remaining between them. In DNA, the CDR3 is TGCGCCAGCAGCCAAGAAATAGTGGTCACGATGGGAAATTCACCCCTCCACTTT. Translation: CASSQEIVVTMGNSPLHF.

This clonotype has a count of ten or more. The rearrangement joins TRBV3-1 to TRBJ1-5; D unresolved. The germline V and J ends were trimmed by 3 bases and 4 bases, with 4 bases remaining between them. The CDR3 has 12 amino acids. Germline V gene sequence: CDR1 LGHDT, CDR2 YNNKEL (reference sequence). CDR3 DNA: TGTGCCAGCAGCCAGGGGAATCAGCCCCAGCATTTT. Protein product: CASSQGNQPQHF.

The chain carries TRBV30 and TRBJ2-1; 9 nucleotides match TRBD2. The J segment lost 3 bases and the V segment lost 4 bases, leaving 7 bases of the junction unmatched. Germline CDR1 reads GTSNPN; CDR2 reads SVGIG (reference sequence). The CDR3 covers 15 residues. The CDR3 bases are TGTGCCTGGACCAGAGGCGGGGGGGGCTACAATGAGCAGTTCTTC. As protein: CAWTRGGGGYNEQFF.

This clonotype was picked up a small number of times. The chain recombines TRBV5-6 with TRBJ2-7; 12 bases agree with TRBD2. The CDR3 runs to 16 residues. Germline V gives CDR1 SGHDT, CDR2 YYEEEE. V lost 4 bases to trimming and J lost 7 bases; unmatched junction nucleotides: 12. The CDR3 DNA sequence: TGTGCCAGCAGCCCCCAGACTAGCGGGAGATTCACGGAGCAGTACTTC. It is translated as CASSPQTSGRFTEQYF.

This clonotype was found a few times. V usage is TRBV7-6 and J usage is TRBJ2-6; 10 nucleotides align to TRBD1. This CDR3 comprises 20 residues. Germline V lookup: CDR1 SGHVS, CDR2 FNYEAQ. After removal of 3 bases from V and 0 bases from J, the junction contained 11 bases not matched to a gene. CDR3: CASSLPPGTGVSSGANVLTF. DNA of the CDR3: TGTGCCAGCAGCTTGCCCCCCGGGACAGGGGTCAGCTCTGGGGCCAACGTCCTGACTTTC.

The chain carries TRBV25-1 and TRBJ1-3; TRBD1 might be the D (6 bases). Germline CDR1 is MGHDK and CDR2 is SYGVNS. V lost 4 bases and J lost 3, with 7 bases in between. The length of the CDR3 is 13 residues. The CDR3 protein is CASSGGLGNTIYF. CDR3 sequence (DNA): TGTGCCAGCAGTGGGGGGCTTGGAAACACCATATATTTT.

J is TRBJ1-3 and V is TRBV7-2; the D is unclear. The length of the CDR3 is 14 residues. V gave up 0 bases and J gave up 3 bases, with 6 bases separating them. The V gene's germline CDR1 is SGHTA and CDR2 FQGNSA. This chain's CDR3 is CASSLAGRGNTIYF. DNA of the CDR3: TGTGCCAGCAGCTTAGCAGGGCGTGGAAACACCATATATTTT.

This clonotype came up a few times. The rearrangement links TRBV6-2 or TRBV6-3 to TRBJ2-3; 7 bases align to TRBD2. Germline-derived CDR1 and CDR2 are MNHEY and SVGEGT. This CDR3 has 15 amino acids. Losses at the gene ends were 6 bases for V and 4 bases for J; bases not matched to a gene: 10. CDR3 DNA sequence: TGTGCCAGCAGACCCGTAGCGGGCCGCTCAGATACGCAGTATTTT. It yields the protein CASRPVAGRSDTQYF.

This clonotype was seen only a few times. The V and J genes are TRBV6-1 and TRBJ1-1; 7 bases map to TRBD1. J gave up 3 bases and V 11 bases, and 12 bases lay outside the gene matches. CDR1 is MNHNS, CDR2 SASEGT, per germline. The CDR3 extends over 14 amino acids. The CDR3 sequence is CASFPTGADTEAFF. Written as DNA, the CDR3 is TGTGCCTCGTTCCCTACAGGGGCGGACACTGAAGCTTTCTTT.

The genes are TRBV2 and TRBJ2-3; weak D call: TRBD2 (5 bases). Germline V gene sequence: CDR1 SNHLY, CDR2 FYNNEI. V shed 6 bases and J shed 11 bases, with 9 bases lying between them. The CDR3 has 10 residues. In nucleotides, the CDR3 is TGTGCCAGCAGGTTGGGGAGGCAGTATTTT. This sequence encodes CASRLGRQYF.

There are a few counts of this clonotype. The chain links TRBV5-1 to TRBJ1-2, with 7 positions matching TRBD1. Per germline, CDR1 SGHRS and CDR2 YFSETQ. This CDR3 comprises 15 residues. Trimming at V came to 4 bases and at J to 7 bases, leaving 13 bases not matched to a gene. CDR3 region: CASSPRTGLISGYTF. CDR3 nucleotides: TGCGCCAGCAGCCCACGGACAGGCCTCATATCTGGCTACACCTTC.

This chain uses TRBV19 with TRBJ1-1; possible D gene TRBD1, 5 bases. The V gene's germline CDR1 is LNHDA and CDR2 SQIVND (reference sequence). Trimming cost V 9 bases and J 1 base, with 9 bases left between them. The CDR3 consists of 12 residues. The DNA of the CDR3 is TGTGCCAGCACAGGAGGGAACACTGAAGCTTTCTTT. The encoded protein is CASTGGNTEAFF. Full variable domain (remainder filled in from reference TRBV19 and TRBJ1-1): DGGITQSPKYLFRKEGQNVTLSCEQNLNHDAMYWYRQDPGQGLRLIYYSQIVNDFQKGDIAEGYSVSREKKESFPLTVTSAQKNPTAFYLCASTGGNTEAFFGQGTRLTVV.

The DNA of the CDR3 is TGTGCCAGCAGCCTCCGGGACGGCCTTAGCAATCAGCCCCAGCATTTT. This encodes CASSLRDGLSNQPQHF. J is TRBJ1-5 and V is TRBV12-3 or TRBV12-4; D possibly corresponds to TRBD1 (5 bases). V was pared by 6 bases and J by 0 bases, with 15 bases between. CDR3 size: 16 residues.

In its sample, this clonotype was seen a few times. The genes are TRBV6-2 or TRBV6-3 and TRBJ1-2; D is unresolved. In germline, CDR1 is MNHEY, CDR2 SVGEGT. Trimming removed 0 bases at V and 7 bases at J, with 9 bases between. The CDR3 is 13 amino acids. The CDR3 DNA reads TGTGCCAGCAGTTACTCGAATCGGGCTGGCTACACCTTC. It codes for CASSYSNRAGYTF.

As to this clonotype: The CDR3 does not end in the conserved phenylalanine or tryptophan, so this is likely a read error. The rearrangement links TRBV7-6 to TRBJ2-1; no definite D call. The V end lost 3 bases, the J end lost 4 bases, and 10 bases lay between the germline ends. This CDR3 has 14 residues. Germline V gene sequence: CDR1 SGHVS, CDR2 FNYEAQ. The CDR3 DNA is TGTGCCAGCAGCTTGGACGGGCCTTACAATGAGCAGTTCCTC. Its protein is CASSLDGPYNEQFL.

This rearrangement joins TRBV5-1 to TRBJ2-3; 13 bases line up with TRBD2. The CDR3 sequence is 18 residues long. V shed 4 bases, J shed 0 bases, and the junction held 8 bases outside the gene matches. CDR1 is SGHRS, CDR2 YFSETQ, per germline. The CDR3 DNA reads as TGCGCCAGCAGCCGAACCCGGACTAGCGGGGGCAGCACAGATACGCAGTATTTT. As protein: CASSRTRTSGGSTDTQYF.

This clonotype has only a few counts. The CDR3 coding sequence is TGCAGTGCTGGCGAGAATCTCTACGAGCAGTACTTC. This translates into CSAGENLYEQYF. This sequence joins TRBV20-1 and TRBJ2-7; D is unclear. From germline, CDR1 is DFQATT and CDR2 SNEGSKA (reference sequence). V was shortened by 5 bases and J by 3 bases, with 11 bases between the two germline ends. The CDR3 runs 12 residues.

This clonotype was counted only a few times. The gene calls are TRBV3-1 and TRBJ2-3, with a weak D call TRBD2 (6 bases). The CDR3 spans 20 residues. Germline CDR1 reads LGHDT; CDR2 reads YNNKEL (reference sequence). The V gene lost 0 bases and the J gene lost 1 base, with 23 bases spanning the gap. The CDR3 loop reads CASSQDRPGRTLGGTDTQYF. The CDR3 bases are TGTGCCAGCAGCCAAGATCGACCCGGGAGAACCCTGGGCGGCACAGATACGCAGTATTTT.

This clonotype was observed a few times. V and J are TRBV2 and TRBJ2-5; the match to TRBD1 covers 9 bases. The CDR3 has 15 residues. Trimming at V came to 6 bases and at J to 5 bases, leaving 10 bases not matched to a gene. From germline, CDR1 is SNHLY and CDR2 FYNNEI. CDR3 sequence: CASSRQGVWGETQYF. The CDR3, as DNA: TGTGCCAGCAGCCGACAGGGGGTATGGGGTGAGACCCAGTACTTC.

This chain uses TRBV5-4 with TRBJ1-2; a possible D gene is TRBD1 (6 bases). Germline CDR1 is SGHNT and CDR2 is YYREEE (reference sequence). Trimming left V 4 bases short and J 5 bases short, with 24 bases between. The length of the CDR3 is 17 residues. CDR3 residues: CASSPGGQGRKRYGYTF. CDR3 coding DNA: TGTGCCAGCAGCCCGGGGGGGCAGGGGCGGAAAAGGTATGGCTACACCTTC.

The V and J genes are TRBV20-1 and TRBJ2-7; 7 nucleotides line up with TRBD2. The CDR3 loop spans 12 amino acids. Germline assignment: CDR1 DFQATT and CDR2 SNEGSKA (reference sequence). The J segment lost 2 bases and the V segment lost 2 bases, leaving 0 bases of the junction unmatched. CDR3 in DNA: TGCAGTGCTAGACTAGCGGCCTACGAGCAGTACTTC. Protein sequence: CSARLAAYEQYF.

The V call is TRBV6-2 or TRBV6-3, the J call TRBJ2-3, with 7 bases fitting TRBD1. The CDR3 extends over 15 amino acids. CDR1 MNHEY and CDR2 SVGEGT come from the germline V gene. Trimming at V came to 5 bases and at J to 0 bases, leaving 5 bases not matched to a gene. The CDR3 nucleotides read TGTGCCAGCAGTCTCAGACAGGGAAGCACAGATACGCAGTATTTT. This encodes CASSLRQGSTDTQYF.

This clonotype was recorded at least ten times. This chain connects TRBV7-9 to TRBJ2-3, with D unresolved. Germline-derived CDR1 and CDR2 are SEHNR and FQNEAQ (reference sequence). V lost 1 base and J lost 3, with 8 bases in between. This CDR3 has 14 residues. CDR3 bases: TGTGCCAGCAGCTTAGTGATCGGAACAGATACGCAGTATTTT. It codes for CASSLVIGTDTQYF.

The chain uses TRBV5-1 and TRBJ2-1, with 9 bases identical to TRBD2. V gave up 4 bases and J gave up 0 bases; unmatched junction bases: 5. Germline values: CDR1 SGHRS, CDR2 YFSETQ. This CDR3 spans 16 amino acids. CDR3 sequence: CASSIAGVSSYNEQFF. CDR3 bases: TGCGCCAGCAGCATAGCGGGAGTGAGCTCCTACAATGAGCAGTTCTTC.

The chain is built from TRBV4-1 and TRBJ2-5; TRBD2 is a possible D gene (6 bases). This CDR3 is 15 amino acids long. Germline values: CDR1 MGHRA, CDR2 YSYEKL. Trimming removed 6 bases from V and 1 base from J, with 15 bases in between. The DNA of the CDR3 is TGCGCCAGCAGTCAGCTCGGGGGAGGCCAAGAGACCCAGTACTTC. It codes for CASSQLGGGQETQYF.

In this sample, this clonotype turned up a few times. V is TRBV29-1 and J is TRBJ1-5; D may be TRBD1 (5 bases). The CDR3 totals 12 residues. Germline V gene sequence: CDR1 SQVTM, CDR2 ANQGSEA. V was clipped by 6 bases and J by 2 bases, with 8 bases between them. This chain's CDR3 is CSVGGRNQPQHF. CDR3 sequence (DNA): TGCAGCGTGGGGGGACGCAATCAGCCCCAGCATTTT. Combining the CDR3 with reference TRBV29-1 and TRBJ1-5 gives the whole variable domain SAVISQKPSRDICQRGTSLTIQCQVDSQVTMMFWYRQQPGQSLTLIATANQGSEATYESGFVIDKFPISRPNLTFSTLTVSNMSPEDSSIYLCSVGGRNQPQHFGDGTRLSIL.

In regard to this clonotype: This clone may be a read error of a much larger clone one base away. The chain uses TRBV6-2 or TRBV6-3 and TRBJ2-2, with D perhaps TRBD2 (5 bases). Looked up from germline, CDR1 is MNHEY and CDR2 is SVGEGT. CDR3 size: 14 residues. V lost 8 bases and J 3 bases, leaving 13 bases between the germline ends. CDR3 sequence reads: CASAPSIYTGELFF. CDR3 nucleotides: TGTGCCAGCGCCCCTAGCATCTACACCGGGGAGCTGTTTTTT.